This T cell receptor beta chain was captured by sequencing in a study of prognosis after radiotherapy for stage I lung cancer. With 5 bases clipped from V and 1 base from J, the junction kept 10 bases outside the gene matches. The V gene's germline CDR1 is MNHNS and CDR2 SASEGT. This CDR3 comprises 16 residues. In regard to this clonotype: Antigen unknown.

Study-wide points: Stereotactic body radiation therapy was followed by a fall in unique TCR clone counts, with a median of approximately 10,000 versus 7,000. Lower post-radiation Shannon entropy was seen in patients who went on to develop distant metastases.

Genomic DNA was the source, and TCR beta CDR3 was amplified from it by two-round multiplex PCR. It was primers specific to each TRBV and TRBJ gene that first-round PCR used. TCRdb re-derived calls from the multiplex PCR reads in MiXCR, one entry per CDR3 protein. The sample lists 13,000 or so distinct CDR3 sequences; 50% were seen once. The receptor's source is a donor aged 50 or older with non-small cell lung cancer. The rearrangement uses TRBV6-1 and TRBJ2-5, with 7 nucleotides matching TRBD1. The sample consisted of PBMCs, taken before or after stereotactic body radiation therapy (not recorded which). The CDR3 loop reads CASSRWTGLSQETQYF. Written as DNA, the CDR3 is TGTGCCAGCAGTCGATGGACAGGTTTGTCCCAAGAGACCCAGTACTTC.